The sequence of this T cell receptor (beta chain) was determined in a study of neurological immune-mediated disorders. 5'RACE employing 10-nucleotide random UMIs yielded the cDNA. In TCRdb, the 5' RACE reads were re-called with MiXCR into one record per CDR3 protein. Among tens of thousands of distinct CDR3 sequences, less than 8.5% were seen once, and the ten largest hold roughly 4.4%. The CDR3 runs 15 residues. Germline CDR1 SNHLY, CDR2 FYNNEI. V lost 2 bases, J lost 0 bases, and 9 bases lay in between. This clonotype came up many times. The genes are TRBV2 and TRBJ2-3, with unresolved D. The receptor was derived from a woman aged 40-49 years in good health. Sequencing was done on a sample of PBMCs. CDR3 nucleotide sequence: TGTGCCAGCAGTGAACATGGGCTTAGCACAGATACGCAGTATTTT. It translates to CASSEHGLSTDTQYF.